Listed here are 12 T cell receptor beta chains from one sample, sequenced in a study of CD8 T cells in Susac syndrome. cDNA came from about 0.5 to 1 ug RNA primed by random hexamers. TCRdb itself ran the immunoSEQ multiplex PCR reads through MiXCR, one entry per CDR3 protein. Here the sample spans roughly 150,000 distinct CDR3 sequences, 90% to 97% being singletons. The material sequenced was CD4+ T cells from PBMCs. These receptors all come from a human donor with Susac syndrome.

The V call is TRBV5-1, the J call TRBJ1-1; perhaps TRBD1 as D (5 bases). This CDR3 has 13 residues. CDR1 is SGHRS and CDR2 is YFSETQ in the germline V gene. Trimming removed 0 bases from V and 8 bases from J, with 11 bases in between. The CDR3 here is CASSLAGQPEAFF. CDR3 DNA: TGCGCCAGCAGCTTGGCAGGGCAACCCGAAGCTTTCTTT.

The CDR3 DNA is TGTGCCAGCTCACCAGGGGGCGGTGATAATTCACCCCTCCACTTT. It yields the protein CASSPGGGDNSPLHF. The chain couples TRBV18 to TRBJ1-6, with D perhaps TRBD1 (6 bases). Germline CDR1 KGHSH, CDR2 LQKENI. The V end was cut by 2 bases, the J end by 5 bases, with 10 bases between. CDR3 size: 15 residues.

The chain employs TRBV4-2 and TRBJ1-2, with D maybe TRBD1 (5 bases). Germline CDR1 LGHNA, CDR2 YNFKEQ. The CDR3 has 14 amino acids. V shed 1 base and J shed 4 bases, with 10 bases lying between them. This CDR3 is CASSQAPGRYGYTF. CDR3 in DNA: TGTGCCAGCAGCCAAGCCCCGGGACGCTATGGCTACACCTTC.

The rearrangement joins TRBV12-3 or TRBV12-4 to TRBJ2-2; 7 bases match TRBD1. CDR3 length equals 14 residues. Trimming cost V 5 bases and J 5 bases; bases outside gene matches: 5. CDR3 sequence (DNA): TGTGCCAGCAGTACAGGGGTTCAAACCGGGGAGCTGTTTTTT. This sequence encodes CASSTGVQTGELFF.

On this clonotype itself: An end of the junction differs from the germline gene, which may be a read error. The J gene is TRBJ2-7, the V gene TRBV6-5, with 11 bases that match TRBD1. The V gene's germline CDR1 is MNHEY and CDR2 SVGAGI. The CDR3 runs 14 residues. CDR3 sequence reads: CASSGQGATYEQYF. In nucleotides, the CDR3 is TGTGCCAGCAGTGGACAGGGGGCTACCTATGAGCAGTACTTC.

The chain couples TRBV18 to TRBJ2-1; 8 bases match TRBD1. Trimming removed 5 bases from V and 0 bases from J; junction bases left unmatched: 3. Germline V gene data show CDR1 as KGHSH and CDR2 as LQKENI. This CDR3 comprises 15 residues. The CDR3 region has the DNA TGTGCCAGCTCATTCGACAGGGGCTCCTACAATGAGCAGTTCTTC. Its protein product is CASSFDRGSYNEQFF.

The gene calls are TRBV5-1 and TRBJ2-7; either TRBD1 or TRBD2 may fit D (6 bases each). The germline V gene encodes CDR1 SGHRS and CDR2 YFSETQ. The CDR3 is 14 residues long. Trimming shortened V by 4 bases and J by 6 bases, and 17 bases separated the two germline ends. The CDR3 DNA sequence: TGCGCCAGCAGCCCCCCTGAGGGGGGTCCCGAGCAGTACTTC. It codes for CASSPPEGGPEQYF.

The rearrangement links TRBV27 to TRBJ1-6, with D possibly matching TRBD1 (6 bases). Germline-derived CDR1 and CDR2 are MNHEY and SMNVEV (reference sequence). Trimming took 8 bases from V and 7 from J, leaving 12 bases between them. This CDR3 is 13 amino acids long. The CDR3 DNA reads TGTGCCAGCGGGATGCAGGGGAATTCACCCCTCCACTTT. It codes for CASGMQGNSPLHF.

This chain uses TRBV5-1 with TRBJ2-2, with D perhaps TRBD2 (5 bases). V dropped 3 bases and J dropped 7 bases, with 7 bases sitting between them. This CDR3 has 12 residues. Per the germline V gene, CDR1 is SGHRS and CDR2 is YFSETQ. The CDR3 spells CASSWGDGELFF. Written as DNA, the CDR3 is TGCGCCAGCAGCTGGGGAGACGGGGAGCTGTTTTTT.

The chain employs TRBV4-1 and TRBJ1-2, with D unresolved. This CDR3 has 14 amino acids. V lost 0 bases and J 4 bases, leaving 9 bases between the germline ends. Germline CDR1 MGHRA, CDR2 YSYEKL. The CDR3 reads CASSQEPQPYGYTF. Written as DNA, the CDR3 is TGCGCCAGCAGCCAAGAGCCACAGCCCTATGGCTACACCTTC.

The CDR3 nucleotides are TGTGCCAGCAGTTACTCGAGTCGGAGGGGCACTGAAGCTTTCTTT. This translates into CASSYSSRRGTEAFF. The genes are TRBV6-2 or TRBV6-3 and TRBJ1-1, with D tentatively TRBD1 (5 bases). This CDR3 contains 15 residues. In germline, CDR1 is MNHEY, CDR2 SVGEGT. V was clipped by 0 bases and J by 4 bases, with 12 bases between them.

The chain joins TRBV20-1 to TRBJ2-1; 9 nucleotides line up with TRBD2. Trimming at V came to 1 base and at J to 0 bases, leaving 7 bases not matched to a gene. The CDR3 is 17 residues long. Germline CDR1 reads DFQATT; CDR2 reads SNEGSKA (reference sequence). In DNA form, the CDR3 reads TGCAGTGCTAGAGGGGATAGCGGGAGAATCTCCTACAATGAGCAGTTCTTC. Translated, it gives CSARGDSGRISYNEQFF.